The entry below gives a single TCR beta chain sequence along with its context. What it recognizes is unknown. This CDR3 comprises 14 residues. Germline CDR1 reads MDHEN; CDR2 reads SYDVKM. Trimming shortened V by 2 bases and J by 6 bases, and 13 bases separated the two germline ends. These data are taken from a study of shared clonotypes between healthy human individuals. Study-wide context: For every donor, three CD4 naive, three CD4 memory, two CD8 naive and one CD8 memory plates were used. Study findings and constraints: Generation probabilities of non-shared clonotypes were lower (relative to those shared by all four donors).

TCRdb's table, derived via immunoSEQ multiplex PCR, lists solely in-frame clones and lacks some. This sample has around 700,000 clones, with 60% to 80% found just once. The sequence was collected from a woman younger than 45 in good health. The chain uses TRBV28 and TRBJ1-2, with D possibly TRBD1 on 6 matching bases. The sample was memory CD4+ T cells sorted from blood. Stated subset: CD45RA-negative fraction. This CDR3 is CASSLGGAPNGYTF. CDR3 sequence (DNA): TGTGCCAGCAGTTTAGGGGGGGCACCCAATGGCTACACCTTC.